This section outlines one T cell receptor (beta chain) sequence together with its context. This CDR3 is built from 15 residues. CDR1 is SGHRS and CDR2 is YFSETQ in the germline V gene. V lost 1 base to trimming and J lost 2 bases; unmatched junction nucleotides: 5. Original processing methods: Estimation of nucleated cell counts was performed using reference gene primer amplification. Produced via immunoSEQ multiplex PCR; TCRdb's table is partial and in-frame only. The D gene and trimming were derived from the DNA, and the V and J assignments and clone size from that table. The sample lists about 110,000 clones, approximately 86% occurring once. This entry comes from a study of blood T cell repertoires in COVID-19. Study-wide background: The United States, Italy and Spain were the sources of the acute and convalescent COVID-19 samples. PBMCs, B-cell-depleted T cells, or T cells provided the cDNA or gDNA that made up the material.

The chain has TRBV5-1 and TRBJ2-5, with 7 bases aligning to TRBD1. This TCR came from a man aged 40-49 years with acute or convalescent COVID-19. The source material was peripheral blood. The CDR3 DNA reads TGCGCCAGCAGCTTGTGGGGGACAGAACAAGAGACCCAGTACTTC. This encodes CASSLWGTEQETQYF. The whole variable domain, remainder taken from reference TRBV5-1 and TRBJ2-5, is KAGVTQTPRYLIKTRGQQVTLSCSPISGHRSVSWYQQTPGQGLQFLFEYFSETQRNKGNFPGRFSGRQFSNSRSEMNVSTLELGDSALYLCASSLWGTEQETQYFGPGTRLLVL.